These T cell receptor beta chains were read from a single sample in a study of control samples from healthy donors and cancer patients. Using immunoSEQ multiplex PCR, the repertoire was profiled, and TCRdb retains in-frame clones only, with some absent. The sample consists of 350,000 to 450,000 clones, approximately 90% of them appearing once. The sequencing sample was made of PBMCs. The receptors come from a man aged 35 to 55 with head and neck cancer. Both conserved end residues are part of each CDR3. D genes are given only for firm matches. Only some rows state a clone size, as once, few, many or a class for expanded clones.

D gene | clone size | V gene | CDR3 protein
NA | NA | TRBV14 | CASSNRAVYEQYF
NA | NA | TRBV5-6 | CASSLTRFSGYTF
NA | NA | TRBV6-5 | CASRPPAPRYEQYF
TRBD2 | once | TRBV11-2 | CASSTSGGVEHTQYF
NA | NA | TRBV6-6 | CASSLSIGKGGEKLFF
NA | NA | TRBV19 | CASSIPRMNTEAFF
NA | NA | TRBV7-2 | CASSLPPGARESSYEQYF
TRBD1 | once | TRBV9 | CASSATGNYGYTF
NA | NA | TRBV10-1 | CASSVGQGNIQYF
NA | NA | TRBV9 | CASSAPATDTQYF
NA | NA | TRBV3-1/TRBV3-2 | CASRGGSEAFF
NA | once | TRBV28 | CASRPVQASWNEKLFF
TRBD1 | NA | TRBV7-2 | CASSLVSGGWTGELFF
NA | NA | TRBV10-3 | CAISGRADNQDTQYF
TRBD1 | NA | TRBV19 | CASSIGGGGEQFF
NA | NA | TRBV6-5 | CASKRTGSGTDTQYF
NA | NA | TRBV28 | CASSLSAARQDQDQPQHF
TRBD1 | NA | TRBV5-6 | CASSLGTGGSQPQHF
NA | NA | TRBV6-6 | CASSPTSDQPQHF
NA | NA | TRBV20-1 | CSASSYSGANVLTF
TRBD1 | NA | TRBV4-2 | CASSQDRGTQPQHF
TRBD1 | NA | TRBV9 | CASSGGQGYNSPLHF
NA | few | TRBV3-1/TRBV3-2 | CASSQVTQRILEQYF
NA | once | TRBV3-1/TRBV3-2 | CASSQDGTGELFF
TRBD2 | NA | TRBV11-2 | CASSSTRTSGDYEQYF
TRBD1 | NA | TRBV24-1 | CATSEQGQGYNEQFF
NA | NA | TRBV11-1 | CASSLGQAHYEQYF